A single T cell receptor beta chain is shown here with its context. These data come from a study of T cells expressing NK-cell markers. Following a re-call of the 5' RACE reads, TCRdb has one entry per CDR3 protein and lacks DNA. The specimen's table records hundreds of thousands of distinct CDR3 sequences. The specimen was blood T cells: a sorted CD56 or NKG2C T cell subset, CD4+ or CD8+ T cells, or bulk PBMC T cells (not recorded which). This TCR was sampled from a woman between 18 and 69 years old in good health.

CDR3 sequence: CASSLGVGHTEAFF. The chain employs TRBV11-3 and TRBJ1-1. The CDR3 covers 14 residues. CDR1 and CDR2 (germline): SGHNT, YENEEA. The full variable domain, its missing parts supplied by reference TRBV11-3 and TRBJ1-1, is EAGVVQSPRYKIIEKKQPVAFWCNPISGHNTLYWYLQNLGQGPELLIRYENEEAVDDSQLPKDRFSAERLKGVDSTLKIQPAELGDSAVYLCASSLGVGHTEAFFGQGTRLTVV.